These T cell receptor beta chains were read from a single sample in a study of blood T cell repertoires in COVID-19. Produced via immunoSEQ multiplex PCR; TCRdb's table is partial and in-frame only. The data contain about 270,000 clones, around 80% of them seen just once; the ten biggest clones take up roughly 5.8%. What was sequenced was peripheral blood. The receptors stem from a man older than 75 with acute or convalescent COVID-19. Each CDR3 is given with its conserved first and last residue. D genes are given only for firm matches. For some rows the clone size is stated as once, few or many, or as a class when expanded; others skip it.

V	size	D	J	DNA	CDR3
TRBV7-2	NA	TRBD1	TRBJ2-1	TGTGCCAGCAGCGACCGGGACAGGAATGAGCAGTTCTTC	CASSDRDRNEQFF
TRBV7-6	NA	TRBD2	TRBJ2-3	TGTGCCAGCAGGCCGTCGGCGGGAGTGACGGATACGCAGTATTTT	CASRPSAGVTDTQYF
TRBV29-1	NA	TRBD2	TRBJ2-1	TGCAGCGTTGATTCAAGGTCTAGCGGGGGGCCGTGGAGCTACAATGAGCAGTTCTTC	CSVDSRSSGGPWSYNEQFF
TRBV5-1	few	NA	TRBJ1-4	TGCGCCAGCAGCGATCAGGGGCGCGGATCCAATGAAAAACTGTTTTTT	CASSDQGRGSNEKLFF
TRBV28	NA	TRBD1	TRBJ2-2	TGTGCCAGCTTCGGGACAGGACAGGGGGGAAGTTCCGGGGAGCTGTTTTTT	CASFGTGQGGSSGELFF
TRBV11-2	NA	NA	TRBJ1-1	TGTGCCAGCAGCTCAGTAAGCGGAGCTTTCTTT	CASSSVSGAFF
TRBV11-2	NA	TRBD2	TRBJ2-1	TGTGCCAGCAGCCGACCGGGACTAGCCAACAATGAGCAGTTCTTC	CASSRPGLANNEQFF
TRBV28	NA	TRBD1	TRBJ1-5	TGTGCCAGCAGTACACAGGGGGCGCCCAATCAGCCCCAGCATTTT	CASSTQGAPNQPQHF
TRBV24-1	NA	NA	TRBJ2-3	TGTGCCACCAGTGTCGGGACATCAGGAACAGATACGCAGTATTTT	CATSVGTSGTDTQYF
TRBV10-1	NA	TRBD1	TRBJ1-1	TGCGCCAGCAGTTTCGACAGGGTTGAAGCTTTCTTT	CASSFDRVEAFF
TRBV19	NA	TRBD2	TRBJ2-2	TGTGCCAGTAGTATTGGGGGACTAGCGGGAGTCGGGGAGCTGTTTTTT	CASSIGGLAGVGELFF
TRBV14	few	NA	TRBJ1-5	TGTGCCAGCAGCCAGGGGGCCTTTCAGCCCCAGCATTTT	CASSQGAFQPQHF
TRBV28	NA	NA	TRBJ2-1	TGTGCCTCTAATTCCCCGAGGAGAATCTACAATGAGCAGTTCTTC	CASNSPRRIYNEQFF
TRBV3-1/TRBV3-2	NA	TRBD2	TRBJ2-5	TGTGCCAGCAGCCAACTAGCGGGAGACCACTGGGCCCAGTACTTC	CASSQLAGDHWAQYF
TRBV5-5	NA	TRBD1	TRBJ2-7	TGTGCCAGCAGCTTGGAAGGCGGGACAGGGGTCGAGCAGTACTTC	CASSLEGGTGVEQYF
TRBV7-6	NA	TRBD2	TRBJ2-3	TGTGCCAGCAGCTTACTAGGGACTATAGAGCGAGATACGCAGTATTTT	CASSLLGTIERDTQYF
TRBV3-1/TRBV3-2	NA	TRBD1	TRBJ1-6	TGTGCCAGCAGCCACCGACAGGGGGCAGGTTCACCCCTCCACTTT	CASSHRQGAGSPLHF
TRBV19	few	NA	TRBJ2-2	TGTGCCAGTTCGAGGTCGACTAAGAACACCGGGGAGCTGTTTTTT	CASSRSTKNTGELFF
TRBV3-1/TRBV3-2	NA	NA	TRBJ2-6	TGTGCCAGCAGCAAAGGGTCCCAGCGCTCTGGGGCCAACGTCCTGACTTTC	CASSKGSQRSGANVLTF
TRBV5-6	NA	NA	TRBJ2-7	TGTGCCAGCAACGAAGGGGTTGACGGCTACGAGCAGTACTTC	CASNEGVDGYEQYF
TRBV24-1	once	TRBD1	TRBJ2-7	TGTGCCACCAGTGATTCCGGGACAGGGAACGCCTACGAGCAGTACTTC	CATSDSGTGNAYEQYF
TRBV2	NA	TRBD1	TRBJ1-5	TGTGCCAGCAGTGACAGACAGGGGGCGGGAAATCAGCCCCAGCATTTT	CASSDRQGAGNQPQHF
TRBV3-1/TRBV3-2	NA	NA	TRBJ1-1	TGTGCCAGCTCTTATGACGGGTTAAACACTGAAGCTTTCTTT	CASSYDGLNTEAFF
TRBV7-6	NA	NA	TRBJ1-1	TGTGCCAGCAGCTCCTCAGGAGGTCGCGCTGAAGCTTTCTTT	CASSSSGGRAEAFF
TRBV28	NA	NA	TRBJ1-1	TGTGCCAGCAGTTTATCAAGCTCTCCTGGGAACACTGAAGCTTTCTTT	CASSLSSSPGNTEAFF
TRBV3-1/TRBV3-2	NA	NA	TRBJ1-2	TGTGCCAGCAGCCAAACAGGGCTCGGAGGCTACACCTTC	CASSQTGLGGYTF
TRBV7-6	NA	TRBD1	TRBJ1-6	TGTGCCAGCAGCCAGACGGGACAGGGCCATTCACCCCTCCACTTT	CASSQTGQGHSPLHF
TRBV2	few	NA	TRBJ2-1	TGTGCCAGCAGTGAATTCTCAGGGGCATACTACAATGAGCAGTTCTTC	CASSEFSGAYYNEQFF
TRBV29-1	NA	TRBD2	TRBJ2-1	TGCAGCGGCGGGACTAGCGGCAGACTCAATGAGCAGTTCTTC	CSGGTSGRLNEQFF
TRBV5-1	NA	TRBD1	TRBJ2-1	TGCGCCAGCAGCTTTTTTTGGGACAGGGGATACAATGAGCAGTTCTTC	CASSFFWDRGYNEQFF
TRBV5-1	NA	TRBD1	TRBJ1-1	TGCGCCAGCAGCTTGACAGGGGACATTGATGAAGCTTTCTTT	CASSLTGDIDEAFF
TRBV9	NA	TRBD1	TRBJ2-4	TGTGCCAGCAGCGTAGGGGACGGGACAGGAGAAAACATTCAGTACTTC	CASSVGDGTGENIQYF
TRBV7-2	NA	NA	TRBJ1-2	TGTGCCAGCAGCTCCGGGACCCTAGCGGGCTATGGCTACACCTTC	CASSSGTLAGYGYTF
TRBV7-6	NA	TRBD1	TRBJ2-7	TGTGCCAGCAGCTTATCCGGGACAGGGCTTGACGAGCAGTACTTC	CASSLSGTGLDEQYF
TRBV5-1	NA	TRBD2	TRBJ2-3	TGCGCCAGCAGCTTGGAGGGGAGGGGAACAGATACGCAGTATTTT	CASSLEGRGTDTQYF
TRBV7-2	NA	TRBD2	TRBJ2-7	TGTGCCAGCAGCTTAGAGATCCTAAGCGGGGGGCCTGACGAGCAGTACTTC	CASSLEILSGGPDEQYF
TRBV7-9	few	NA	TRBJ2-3	TGTGCCAGCAACTCCTTAGGAGCAGATACGCAGTATTTT	CASNSLGADTQYF